This T cell receptor (beta chain) originates from a study of shared clonotypes between healthy human individuals. Only in-frame clones appear in the TCRdb table, and some are missing; sequencing was by immunoSEQ multiplex PCR. This sample yields about a million clones, of which approximately 72% are seen a single time; roughly 1.4% belongs to the top ten. CDR1 MNHEY and CDR2 SVGAGI come from the germline V gene. The CDR3 is made up of 13 amino acids. Deletions cut 7 bases from V and 8 bases from J, with 17 bases between. The genes are TRBV6-5 and TRBJ1-2; D is ambiguous. Sequencing was carried out using memory CD4+ T cells sorted from blood. The subset is: CD45RA-negative fraction. This clonotype was obtained from a man aged 18 to 30 in good health. The CDR3 reads CASTAEIFKGYTF. In DNA, the CDR3 is TGTGCCAGCACAGCGGAGATCTTTAAAGGCTACACCTTC.